The rows below give T cell receptor beta chains drawn from one sample of a study of CD8 T cells in ankylosing spondylitis. TCRdb ran MiXCR on the 5' RACE reads and lists one entry per CDR3 protein. Of around 440,000 distinct CDR3 sequences listed, over 15% are singletons. The sequencing input was blood, either unsorted or a sorted T cell fraction (not recorded which). Receptor source: a male donor with ankylosing spondylitis. Both conserved end residues are trimmed from each CDR3.

ASSRTPQREAGEQF TRBJ2-1 TRBV18
SAIYANNEQF TRBJ2-1 TRBV20-1
ASSLLWREGLTDTQY TRBJ2-3 TRBV7-2
ASRRTGPSYEQY TRBJ2-7 TRBV6-2/TRBV6-3
ASSVGGPQNIYGYT TRBJ1-2 TRBV9
ASSWTRTSGGGSSYNEQF TRBJ2-1 TRBV5-1
ASSLGYGLASDEQF TRBJ2-1 TRBV7-9
ASSLDGSNSPLH TRBJ1-6 TRBV12-3/TRBV12-4
ASSFTAHTDTQY TRBJ2-3 TRBV12-3/TRBV12-4
ASSFGANYEQY TRBJ2-7 TRBV7-9
ASGLGTRSNQPQH TRBJ1-5 TRBV12-5
ASSTGLVYNEQF TRBJ2-1 TRBV5-1
ASSLGGGKGTEAF TRBJ1-1 TRBV5-1
ASSSFSGRGGYEQF TRBJ2-1 TRBV5-1
ASSLNPPATNEKLF TRBJ1-4 TRBV7-2
ASSSLAETQY TRBJ2-5 TRBV7-9
SARADSNQPQH TRBJ1-5 TRBV20-1
SAPHLQGAYGYT TRBJ1-2 TRBV20-1
ASSLAGGQTGELF TRBJ2-2 TRBV6-5
ASSNRDNYGYT TRBJ1-2 TRBV2
ASSWRFSGANVLT TRBJ2-6 TRBV7-6
ASSVGDATEQETQY TRBJ2-5 TRBV9
ASIQEGTGELF TRBJ2-2 TRBV5-1
ATMREMNTEAF TRBJ1-1 TRBV10-3
SAREGNIQY TRBJ2-4 TRBV20-1
ASSPTGGSTYNEQF TRBJ2-1 TRBV7-6
ASSEWSGGSPLH TRBJ1-6 TRBV6-1
ASSQAGGDSPLH TRBJ1-6 TRBV3-1
ASSLGRQGANEQY TRBJ2-7 TRBV5-1
SASGHRGINEQF TRBJ2-1 TRBV20-1
ASSYTQGVSGIGYEQY TRBJ2-7 TRBV6-5
ASSNTREQY TRBJ2-7 TRBV12-3/TRBV12-4
ASSSGDDTQY TRBJ2-3 TRBV28
ATSELGQGIGEKLF TRBJ1-4 TRBV5-1
SVAWSSYEQY TRBJ2-7 TRBV29-1
ASSLFGGFSSGANVLT TRBJ2-6 TRBV28
ASSGGARSNQPQH TRBJ1-5 TRBV2